A single sample gave rise to the 11 T cell receptor beta chains below, sequenced in a study of T-cell memory formation after mild COVID-19. From the 5' RACE reads, TCRdb called clonotypes with MiXCR, one entry per CDR3 protein. This sample yields roughly 100,000 distinct CDR3 sequences, of which roughly 15% are seen a single time; about 43% belongs to the top ten. The sequenced sample consisted of PBMCs or a T cell subset sorted from them (not recorded which). Receptors were obtained from a man aged 18 to 29 who had mild COVID-19 (a few samples of this study predate the infection). Cell type and time point are not known.

This clonotype was seen at least ten times. The chain is built from TRBV5-5 and TRBJ1-1; D is ambiguous. CDR1 is SGHKS, CDR2 YYEKEE, per germline (reference sequence). The CDR3 runs 14 residues. V lost 0 bases and J lost 3, with 9 bases in between. CDR3 nucleotide sequence: TGTGCCAGCAGCTTGGTCAGCCCCGACACTGAAGCTTTCTTT. Its protein is CASSLVSPDTEAFF.

This clonotype was counted between two and nine times. CDR3 region: CASSQESGEETQYF. The CDR3 coding sequence is TGTGCCAGCAGCCAAGAGTCAGGGGAAGAGACCCAGTACTTC. The chain recombines TRBV3-1 with TRBJ2-5, with TRBD1 as a possible D gene (6 bases). Germline lookup yields CDR1 LGHDT and CDR2 YNNKEL (reference sequence). V was shortened by 0 bases and J by 3 bases, with 8 bases between the two germline ends. The CDR3 has 14 amino acids.

The sample holds a few counts of this clonotype. The genes are TRBV7-6 and TRBJ2-3; 7 bases map to TRBD1. This CDR3 contains 17 residues. Germline lookup yields CDR1 SGHVS and CDR2 FNYEAQ. With V trimmed by 8 bases and J by 3 bases, 17 bases remained unmatched. CDR3 DNA: TGTGCCAGCCAAGCAGGGACAGAGGGCTGGGGTACAGATACGCAGTATTTT. As protein: CASQAGTEGWGTDTQYF.

The sample holds a few counts of this clonotype. This chain links TRBV6-5 with TRBJ1-1, with D tentatively TRBD1 (5 bases). The CDR3 length is 13 residues. Trimming stripped 0 bases from V and 5 bases from J, with 7 bases between. The germline gives CDR1 MNHEY, CDR2 SVGAGI. The CDR3: CASSYSAGTEAFF. The CDR3 DNA follows: TGTGCCAGCAGTTACTCCGCAGGGACTGAAGCTTTCTTT.

This clonotype has only a few counts. The rearrangement joins TRBV12-3 or TRBV12-4 to TRBJ2-6; 9 bases are shared with TRBD1. CDR3 length: 18 residues. The J segment lost 0 bases and the V segment lost 5 bases, leaving 8 bases of the junction unmatched. The CDR3: CASSLRDRVISGANVLTF. The CDR3 DNA is TGTGCCAGCAGTCTCCGGGACAGGGTAATCTCTGGGGCCAACGTCCTGACTTTC.

The chain carries TRBV27 and TRBJ2-7, with 8 bases matching TRBD1. CDR3 size: 14 residues. The V gene end was trimmed by 5 bases and the J gene end by 5 bases; junction bases not matched to a gene: 8. Germline CDR1 and CDR2: MNHEY and SMNVEV (reference sequence). The CDR3 nucleotides read TGTGCCAGCAGTCAAGACAGGGGTCGAGACGAGCAGTACTTC. Protein: CASSQDRGRDEQYF.

The rearrangement links TRBV6-5 to TRBJ1-2, with 7 bases lining up with TRBD1. Germline values: CDR1 MNHEY, CDR2 SVGAGI. V lost 5 bases to trimming and J lost 8 bases; unmatched junction nucleotides: 2. The CDR3 loop spans 11 amino acids. The CDR3, as DNA: TGTGCCAGCAGTCCGGGACAGGGCTACACCTTC. It codes for CASSPGQGYTF.

This clonotype came up many times. The gene calls are TRBV29-1 and TRBJ2-7, with 8 nucleotides matching TRBD1. CDR1 SQVTM and CDR2 ANQGSEA come from the germline V gene. V lost 6 bases, J lost 4 bases, and 8 bases stayed unmatched. The CDR3 loop spans 13 amino acids. The CDR3 here is CSVPQGDRYEQYF. The CDR3 nucleotides read TGCAGCGTGCCCCAGGGGGACAGGTACGAGCAGTACTTC.

This chain links TRBV29-1 with TRBJ2-1; D is unclear. The germline V and J ends were trimmed by 1 base and 7 bases, with 8 bases remaining between them. The germline gives CDR1 SQVTM, CDR2 ANQGSEA. The CDR3 loop spans 12 amino acids. CDR3 in amino acids: CSVEAESNEQFF. The CDR3 bases are TGCAGCGTTGAAGCCGAGTCGAATGAGCAGTTCTTC.

This chain connects TRBV14 to TRBJ1-4, with D hard to call. Germline-derived CDR1 and CDR2 are SGHDN and FVKESK. CDR3 length equals 15 residues. V lost 5 bases and J lost 0, with 10 bases in between. CDR3 loop: CASSTHHATNEKLFF. The CDR3, as DNA: TGTGCCAGCAGCACTCACCATGCAACTAATGAAAAACTGTTTTTT.

This clonotype was recorded a few times. The chain couples TRBV3-1 to TRBJ2-3; TRBD1 agrees at 8 bases. The J segment lost 1 base and the V segment lost 7 bases, leaving 4 bases of the junction unmatched. The CDR3 is 14 residues long. CDR1 LGHDT and CDR2 YNNKEL come from the germline V gene (reference sequence). CDR3 sequence: CASTWDRRTDTQYF. In nucleotides, the CDR3 is TGTGCCAGCACCTGGGACAGGCGCACAGATACGCAGTATTTT.